Detailed here is one TCR beta chain. Its target is unknown. The sample originates from a study of T cell responses to AZD1222 COVID-19 vaccine. About the research overall: Pooled together were second doses at about 4 or about 12 weeks. Study outcomes and limitations: Females outnumbered males among donors, who were mostly white British; clonal diversity was possibly underestimated. Of the AZD1222 recipients, only 5 or 6 were seropositive at baseline. Following two doses of AZD1222, Spike-specific TCR breadth and depth rose.

Repertoires were generated with immunoSEQ multiplex PCR, while TCRdb's copy carries only in-frame clones and drops some. The data contain more than 100,000 clones, 80% to 90% of them singletons. This CDR3 has 16 residues. Germline V gene data show CDR1 as SGHNT and CDR2 as YYREEE (reference sequence). V trimming: 4 bases; J trimming: 4 bases; junction bases outside the gene matches: 8. The gene calls are TRBV5-4 and TRBJ2-3, with TRBD2 matching 11 bases. The source of this sequence is an adult in good health. Sequenced here: peripheral blood, sampled on day 0 of AZD1222 vaccination. CDR3 protein: CASSRELAGVSDTQYF. For the CDR3, the DNA is TGTGCCAGCAGCCGCGAACTAGCGGGGGTTTCAGATACGCAGTATTTT.